This T cell receptor (beta chain) was obtained from a study of T cell changes during pregnancy in multiple sclerosis. The assay was immunoSEQ multiplex PCR, and TCRdb's table has in-frame clones only and misses some. The sample comprises fewer than 60,000 clones, about 90% of which are singletons, and 0.95% to 1.5% rests with the top ten. This clonotype was obtained from a female donor in good health, enrolled as a control in a pregnancy study. The starting material was peripheral blood, obtained after pregnancy.

In nucleotides, the CDR3 is TGTGCCAGCAGTGAACCGACAGGAAAGAGCTCCTACGAGCAGTACTTC. It specifies CASSEPTGKSSYEQYF. The chain joins TRBV6-1 to TRBJ2-7, with D tentatively TRBD1 (6 bases). V was clipped by 2 bases and J by 0 bases, with 14 bases between them. The CDR3 is made up of 16 amino acids. Germline-derived CDR1 and CDR2 are MNHNS and SASEGT.